The 27 T cell receptor beta chains reported below all come from one sample, sequenced in a study of T cell responses to AZD1222 COVID-19 vaccine. Measured with immunoSEQ multiplex PCR; TCRdb has only the in-frame clones, and not every one. There are roughly 150,000 clones in the sample; roughly 88% occur only once, and around 6.3% lies in the top ten. The sequenced sample was peripheral blood, obtained 28 days after the second AZD1222 dose. These receptors were obtained from an adult who received the AZD1222 COVID-19 vaccine.

The chain joins TRBV10-2 to TRBJ1-5; a possible D gene is TRBD1 (5 bases). V was cut by 6 bases and J by 7 bases, with 13 bases left in between. CDR3 length: 13 residues. Looked up from germline, CDR1 is WSHSY and CDR2 is SAAADI. For the CDR3, the DNA is TGCGCCAGCAGCTTCGGGGGGAGGCAGCCCCAGCATTTT. Protein: CASSFGGRQPQHF.

This clone has only one observation. The V and J genes are TRBV30 and TRBJ1-4; possible D gene TRBD1, 6 bases. CDR1 is GTSNPN and CDR2 is SVGIG in the germline V gene (reference sequence). Trimming stripped 2 bases from V and 0 bases from J, with 13 bases between. The CDR3 extends over 16 amino acids. CDR3 amino acids: CAWSKYRTATNEKLFF. The CDR3 DNA is TGTGCCTGGAGTAAATACCGGACAGCAACTAATGAAAAACTGTTTTTT.

The CDR3 loop is CASSLPGQVQYF. CDR3 DNA sequence: TGTGCCAGCAGTTTGCCGGGACAGGTTCAGTACTTC. The chain recombines TRBV28 with TRBJ2-4, with 8 nucleotides matching TRBD1. The CDR3 is 12 residues long. V lost 3 bases, J lost 11 bases, and 3 bases stayed unmatched. The germline CDR1 and CDR2 sequences are MDHEN and SYDVKM.

The rearrangement uses TRBV6-5 and TRBJ1-2, with TRBD1 as a possible D gene (5 bases). The CDR3 is made up of 15 amino acids. V was shortened by 6 bases and J by 8 bases, with 22 bases between the two germline ends. Germline V gene data show CDR1 as MNHEY and CDR2 as SVGAGI. The CDR3 sequence: CASRTGALQFGGYTF. CDR3 sequence (DNA): TGTGCCAGCAGAACAGGTGCCCTTCAATTTGGGGGCTACACCTTC.

The chain uses TRBV6-1 and TRBJ1-2; no firm D call. The germline CDR1 and CDR2 sequences are MNHNS and SASEGT. Trimming left V 2 bases short and J 4 bases short, with 17 bases between. This CDR3 region has 16 residues. The CDR3 here is CASSERVGSRGYGYTF. Here the CDR3 DNA reads TGTGCCAGCAGTGAACGGGTTGGGAGTCGGGGCTATGGCTACACCTTC.

The rearrangement uses TRBV30 and TRBJ1-6, with a possible D match to TRBD1 (6 bases). Trimming removed 5 bases from V and 4 bases from J, with 9 bases in between. The germline V gene encodes CDR1 GTSNPN and CDR2 SVGIG (reference sequence). The CDR3 extends over 13 amino acids. CDR3 DNA sequence: TGTGCCTGGGTGACAGGTTATAATTCACCCCTCCACTTT. Protein: CAWVTGYNSPLHF.

The chain has TRBV3-1 (or the pseudogene TRBV3-2) and TRBJ1-3; D perhaps matches TRBD1 (5 bases). CDR3 length: 14 residues. V was pared by 3 bases and J by 4 bases, with 10 bases between. Germline V gene sequence: CDR1 LGHDT, CDR2 YNNKEL (reference sequence). This CDR3 is CASSHRVPGNTIYF. CDR3 DNA: TGTGCCAGCAGCCACAGGGTGCCCGGAAACACCATATATTTT.

This chain connects TRBV6-5 to TRBJ1-6, with 7 positions matching TRBD1. This CDR3 has 13 residues. V shed 6 bases and J 7 bases; nucleotides not matched to a gene: 3. CDR1 is MNHEY and CDR2 is SVGAGI in the germline V gene. In DNA form, the CDR3 reads TGTGCCAGCAGGACAGGGTGGAATTCACCCCTCCACTTT. Its protein product is CASRTGWNSPLHF.

The CDR3 DNA is TGTGCCAGCAGCCCCGTGAGACTAGCGGGAACAAATTCTAAGACCCAGTACTTC. It codes for CASSPVRLAGTNSKTQYF. The chain carries TRBV7-9 and TRBJ2-5; 11 bases map to TRBD2. After removal of 5 bases from V and 6 bases from J, the junction contained 17 bases not matched to a gene. Germline V lookup: CDR1 SEHNR, CDR2 FQNEAQ (reference sequence). The CDR3 loop spans 18 amino acids.

This clone showed up just once. The chain has TRBV3-1 (or the pseudogene TRBV3-2) and TRBJ1-2; no definite D call. Deletions cut 0 bases from V and 3 bases from J, with 11 bases between. The CDR3 is made up of 15 amino acids. Germline CDR1 and CDR2: LGHDT and YNNKEL (reference sequence). The CDR3 loop is CASSQDQEGYYGYTF. The CDR3 DNA reads TGTGCCAGCAGCCAAGACCAGGAAGGCTACTATGGCTACACCTTC.

This clone has only a few counts. The chain is built from TRBV2 and TRBJ2-2; D unresolved. Germline CDR1 reads SNHLY; CDR2 reads FYNNEI. V was pared by 2 bases and J by 0 bases, with 7 bases between. This CDR3 is 15 amino acids long. As DNA, the CDR3 is TGTGCCAGCAGTGAAACAAGGACGAACACCGGGGAGCTGTTTTTT. Amino acids: CASSETRTNTGELFF. The full variable domain, completed using reference TRBV2 and TRBJ2-2, is EPEVTQTPSHQVTQMGQEVILRCVPISNHLYFYWYRQILGQKVEFLVSFYNNEISEKSEIFDDQFSVERPDGSNFTLKIRSTKLEDSAMYFCASSETRTNTGELFFGEGSRLTVL.

The chain couples TRBV19 to TRBJ1-2; 8 positions match TRBD1. The CDR3 sequence is 13 residues long. Germline V gives CDR1 LNHDA, CDR2 SQIVND (reference sequence). V gave up 2 bases and J gave up 5 bases; unmatched junction bases: 1. In nucleotides, the CDR3 is TGTGCCAGTAGTATACAGGGGGCATATGGCTACACCTTC. As protein: CASSIQGAYGYTF.

Here the CDR3 DNA reads TGTGCCAGCAGTCCTTTCTCCGGGACTAGCGGGAGGGTGGGGGCCGGGGAGCTGTTTTTT. This encodes CASSPFSGTSGRVGAGELFF. The chain joins TRBV27 to TRBJ2-2, with 16 positions matching TRBD2. The CDR3 spans 20 residues. CDR1 is MNHEY, CDR2 SMNVEV, per germline (reference sequence). V trimming: 5 bases; J trimming: 6 bases; junction bases outside the gene matches: 15.

The chain couples TRBV7-9 to TRBJ1-1, with D possibly TRBD1 on 5 matching bases. V was shortened by 5 bases and J by 11 bases, with 15 bases between the two germline ends. The CDR3 has 12 residues. Germline CDR1 is SEHNR and CDR2 is FQNEAQ (reference sequence). The CDR3, as DNA: TGTGCCAGCAGCACAGAGGTGAGGGGTGCTTTCTTT. Its translation is CASSTEVRGAFF.

The chain links TRBV15 to TRBJ2-1, with 10 bases aligning to TRBD2. The V segment lost 5 bases and the J segment 3 bases; nucleotides outside the gene matches: 1. Germline values: CDR1 LNHNV, CDR2 YYDKDF (reference sequence). This CDR3 has 14 amino acids. The CDR3 sequence is CATSPSGSYNEQFF. The CDR3 coding sequence is TGTGCCACCAGCCCTAGCGGGAGCTACAATGAGCAGTTCTTC.

This chain uses TRBV5-1 with TRBJ2-5; D tentatively reads TRBD1 or TRBD2 (5 bases each). Deletions cut 0 bases from V and 4 bases from J, with 13 bases between. The CDR3 runs to 15 residues. Germline-derived CDR1 and CDR2 are SGHRS and YFSETQ. The CDR3 here is CASSLAGTFSETQYF. DNA for the CDR3: TGCGCCAGCAGCTTGGCCGGGACGTTCTCAGAGACCCAGTACTTC.

The rearrangement joins TRBV2 to TRBJ2-7; D is unresolved. Germline CDR1 SNHLY, CDR2 FYNNEI. CDR3 length equals 11 residues. V lost 7 bases and J lost 3, with 7 bases in between. The CDR3 region is CASNFGYEQYF. DNA for the CDR3: TGTGCCAGCAACTTCGGCTACGAGCAGTACTTC.

This clone came up a few times. V and J are TRBV27 and TRBJ1-5; TRBD1 agrees at 10 bases. Germline assignment: CDR1 MNHEY and CDR2 SMNVEV (reference sequence). CDR3 length equals 15 residues. Trimming removed 3 bases from V and 6 bases from J; junction bases left unmatched: 5. The CDR3: CASSLGGTGVQPQHF. Here the CDR3 DNA reads TGTGCCAGCAGTTTGGGGGGGACAGGGGTTCAGCCCCAGCATTTT.

The chain links TRBV6-5 to TRBJ2-4, with TRBD1 matching 9 bases. The trim removed 5 bases at V and 7 bases at J, leaving 9 bases unmatched. The germline V gene encodes CDR1 MNHEY and CDR2 SVGAGI. The CDR3 sequence is 15 residues long. For the CDR3, the DNA is TGTGCCAGCAGTACAGGGGGCGTTAGGTTGAACATTCAGTACTTC. It codes for CASSTGGVRLNIQYF.

This chain links TRBV18 with TRBJ1-2, with D possibly being TRBD1 (5 bases). CDR3 length: 17 residues. Germline CDR1 reads KGHSH; CDR2 reads LQKENI. Trimming took off 0 bases at V and 5 bases at J, with 19 bases between the two ends. Here the CDR3 reads CASSPPGRVASFYGYTF. The CDR3 DNA is TGTGCCAGCTCACCACCCGGCAGGGTCGCCTCGTTTTATGGCTACACCTTC.

This chain joins TRBV3-1 (or the pseudogene TRBV3-2) and TRBJ2-3; no firm D call. CDR3 length: 17 amino acids. V was cut by 0 bases and J by 0 bases, with 13 bases left in between. Germline CDR1 reads LGHDT; CDR2 reads YNNKEL (reference sequence). CDR3 bases: TGTGCCAGCAGCCAAGACTCTATAGGGTTTAGCACAGATACGCAGTATTTT. Its protein product is CASSQDSIGFSTDTQYF.

The rearrangement uses TRBV6-2 or TRBV6-3 and TRBJ2-3; 11 bases fit TRBD2. Per the germline V gene, CDR1 is MNHEY and CDR2 is SVGEGT. V lost 4 bases, J lost 2 bases, and 11 bases stayed unmatched. The CDR3 extends over 18 amino acids. The CDR3 DNA reads TGTGCCAGCAGTTCATCCACCTCTAGCGGGAGGTACACAGATACGCAGTATTTT. Translated: CASSSSTSSGRYTDTQYF.

V is TRBV7-9 and J is TRBJ2-7; TRBD1 aligns across 10 bases. The germline gives CDR1 SEHNR, CDR2 FQNEAQ (reference sequence). The length of the CDR3 is 14 residues. The ends lost 5 bases at V and 3 bases at J; junction bases unmatched: 4. The CDR3 region has the DNA TGTGCCAGCAGCCAAGACAGGGGGCTCTACGAGCAGTACTTC. Its translation: CASSQDRGLYEQYF. The full variable domain, rest sourced from reference TRBV7-9 and TRBJ2-7, is DTGVSQNPRHKITKRGQNVTFRCDPISEHNRLYWYRQTLGQGPEFLTYFQNEAQLEKSRLLSDRFSAERPKGSFSTLEIQRTEQGDSAMYLCASSQDRGLYEQYFGPGTRLTVT.

The CDR3 nucleotides read TGTGCCAGCAGCTTAGGACTACAGGGAGTAGGTTTTAATGAAAAACTGTTTTTT. This translates into CASSLGLQGVGFNEKLFF. The V gene is TRBV7-9, the J gene TRBJ1-4; possible D gene TRBD1, 6 bases. Trimming stripped 1 base from V and 4 bases from J, with 19 bases between. The germline V gene has CDR1 SEHNR and CDR2 FQNEAQ (reference sequence). This CDR3 region has 18 residues.

CDR3 in amino acids: CAISEGQGSTEAFF. Here the CDR3 DNA reads TGTGCCATCAGTGAGGGACAGGGATCCACTGAAGCTTTCTTT. The chain combines TRBV10-3 with TRBJ1-1; 8 bases map to TRBD1. The CDR3 sequence is 14 residues long. Germline assignment: CDR1 ENHRY and CDR2 SYGVKD. Trimming cost V 2 bases and J 4 bases; bases outside gene matches: 3.

The chain combines TRBV5-1 with TRBJ1-3; TRBD1 might be the D (5 bases). Germline CDR1 is SGHRS and CDR2 is YFSETQ. CDR3 length: 18 residues. Trimming removed 0 bases at V and 2 bases at J, with 18 bases between. The CDR3 loop reads CASSLELRGGSPGNTIYF. The CDR3 DNA reads as TGCGCCAGCAGCTTGGAATTGCGGGGCGGCTCGCCTGGAAACACCATATATTTT.

The chain joins TRBV27 to TRBJ2-5; 11 bases are a match to TRBD2. Germline V gene data show CDR1 as MNHEY and CDR2 as SMNVEV (reference sequence). V trimming: 6 bases; J trimming: 5 bases; junction bases outside the gene matches: 8. The CDR3 consists of 15 residues. CDR3 sequence: CASRRTSGLGETQYF. The CDR3 bases are TGTGCCAGCAGAAGGACTAGCGGGTTGGGGGAGACCCAGTACTTC.